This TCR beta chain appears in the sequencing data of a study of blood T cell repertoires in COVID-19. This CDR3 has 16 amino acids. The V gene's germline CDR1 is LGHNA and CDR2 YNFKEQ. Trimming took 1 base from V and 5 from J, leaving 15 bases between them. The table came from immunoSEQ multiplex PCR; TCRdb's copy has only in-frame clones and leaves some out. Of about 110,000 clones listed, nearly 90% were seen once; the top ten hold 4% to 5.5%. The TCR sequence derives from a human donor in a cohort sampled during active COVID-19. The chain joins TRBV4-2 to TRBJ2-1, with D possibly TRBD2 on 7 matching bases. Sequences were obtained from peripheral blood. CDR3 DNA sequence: TGTGCCAGCAGCCAAGCTGGGGGGGCGTCTAACAATGAGCAGTTCTTC. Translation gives CASSQAGGASNNEQFF.